This T cell receptor beta chain was found in a study of post-analysis software for immune sequencing data. Background on the study: Both relapsing-remitting and secondary progressive multiple sclerosis featured among the disease courses, as did progressive-relapsing multiple sclerosis. Points from the study as a whole: In patients, about five TRBV segments were more frequent than in controls, with TRBV5-6, TRBV5-1 and TRBV20-1 among them.

CDR3 length: 10 residues. The germline V and J ends were trimmed by 7 bases and 3 bases, with 3 bases remaining between them. Per germline, CDR1 ENHRY and CDR2 SYGVKD. The sample holds a few counts of this clonotype. Its antigen remains unknown. Each TCR beta cDNA library carried unique molecular identifiers. MiXCR, applied by TCRdb to the PCR reads, yields one record per CDR3 protein. This table has over 300,000 distinct CDR3 sequences, less than 40% appearing once. The genes are TRBV10-3 and TRBJ1-1; D unresolved. The origin of this receptor is a girl aged 10 to 17 with multiple sclerosis. The material sequenced was blood. CDR3 residues: CAIKYTEAFF. The CDR3 DNA follows: TGTGCCATCAAGTACACTGAAGCTTTCTTT.